The entry below describes one T cell receptor beta chain. Losses at the gene ends were 2 bases for V and 3 bases for J; bases not matched to a gene: 11. The CDR3 is made up of 19 amino acids. Germline assignment: CDR1 SGHAT and CDR2 FQNNGV. These data are taken from a study of blood T cell repertoires in COVID-19. Only in-frame clones appear in the TCRdb table, and some are missing; sequencing was by immunoSEQ multiplex PCR. Of under 250,000 clones in the sample, 70% to 90% were seen once. Specimen: peripheral blood. The chain joins TRBV11-2 to TRBJ2-1, with 12 bases lining up with TRBD2. This receptor was obtained from a woman in her twenties or thirties with COVID-19, enrolled during active disease. In DNA form, the CDR3 reads TGTGCCAGCAGCTTAATCTCTAGCGGGAGGGGAGAGGGCTACAATGAGCAGTTCTTC. Translated, it gives CASSLISSGRGEGYNEQFF.